What follows describes a single T cell receptor (beta chain). The entry originates in a study of blood T cell repertoires in COVID-19. Produced via immunoSEQ multiplex PCR; TCRdb's table is partial and in-frame only. The sample contains some 240,000 clones, 85% of which appear only once. The CDR3 contains 15 residues. V lost 3 bases, J lost 1 base, and 15 bases lay in between. Looked up from germline, CDR1 is GTSNPN and CDR2 is SVGIG (reference sequence). Sequencing was performed on PBMCs or T cells enriched from blood (not recorded which). The rearrangement uses TRBV30 and TRBJ1-1, with D possibly matching TRBD1 (6 bases). The sequence was obtained from a woman aged 45-65 years who had been exposed to COVID-19. Here the CDR3 DNA reads TGTGCCTGGAGGGTGGCAGGGGCGCGGAACACTGAAGCTTTCTTT. Amino acid sequence: CAWRVAGARNTEAFF.